This T cell receptor beta chain was captured in a study of blood T cells in healthy people across ages. Across the whole study: The capture of about one barcoded beta molecule per two T cells was achieved by template switching.

For this clonotype: Antigen specificity is unknown.

This CDR3 contains 14 residues. The V gene lost 0 bases and the J gene lost 3 bases, with 9 bases spanning the gap. In germline, CDR1 is GTSNPN, CDR2 SVGIG (reference sequence). The use of a sample-barcoded 5' primer and a J-beta primer mix characterized a second PCR of about 7 to 12 cycles. A template-switch adaptor with 12 random nucleotides tagged each cDNA molecule. From the 5' RACE reads, TCRdb called clonotypes with MiXCR, one entry per CDR3 protein. The sample includes 650,000 to 950,000 distinct CDR3 sequences, under 45% of them seen just once. General study results and limits: Measured against age, TCR beta diversity per million T cells decreased in a roughly linear manner. A greater number of naive CD4+ cells and higher diversity distinguished long-lived donors from aged donors.

This receptor was identified in a man aged 55 to 70 in good health. The sample was blood. V gene TRBV30 combines with J gene TRBJ2-1; maybe TRBD1 (5 bases). CDR3 bases: TGTGCCTGGAGTGTGAAGGGGTTCTACAATGAGCAGTTCTTC. Amino acids: CAWSVKGFYNEQFF.